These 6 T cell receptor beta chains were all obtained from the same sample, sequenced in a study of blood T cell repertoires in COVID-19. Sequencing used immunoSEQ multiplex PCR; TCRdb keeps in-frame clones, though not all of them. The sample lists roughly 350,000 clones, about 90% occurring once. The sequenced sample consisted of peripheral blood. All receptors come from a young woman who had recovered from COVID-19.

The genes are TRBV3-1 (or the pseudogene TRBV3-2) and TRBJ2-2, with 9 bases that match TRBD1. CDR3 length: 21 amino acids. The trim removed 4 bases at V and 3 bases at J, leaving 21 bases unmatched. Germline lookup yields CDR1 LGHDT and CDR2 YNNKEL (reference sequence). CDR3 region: CASSPNIKRPPGQGYTGELFF. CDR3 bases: TGTGCCAGCAGCCCGAACATAAAGCGACCCCCGGGACAGGGATACACCGGGGAGCTGTTTTTT.

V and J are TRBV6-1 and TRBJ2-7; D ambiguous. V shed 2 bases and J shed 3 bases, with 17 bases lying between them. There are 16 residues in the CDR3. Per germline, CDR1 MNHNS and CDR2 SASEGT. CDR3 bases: TGTGCCAGCAGTGAAATGAGTGGAGTTTCGGGCTACGAGCAGTACGTC. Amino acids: CASSEMSGVSGYEQYV.

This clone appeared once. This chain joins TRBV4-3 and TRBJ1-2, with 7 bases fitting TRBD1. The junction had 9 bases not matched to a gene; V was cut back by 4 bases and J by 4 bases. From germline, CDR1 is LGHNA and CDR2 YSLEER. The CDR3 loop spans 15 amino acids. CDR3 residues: CASSREGQRPYGYTF. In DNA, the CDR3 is TGCGCCAGCAGCCGCGAGGGACAGAGACCCTATGGCTACACCTTC.

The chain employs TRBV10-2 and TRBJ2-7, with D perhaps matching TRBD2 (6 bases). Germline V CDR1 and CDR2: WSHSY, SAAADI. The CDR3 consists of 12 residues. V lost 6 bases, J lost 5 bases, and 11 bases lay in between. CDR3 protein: CASSGSGDEQYV. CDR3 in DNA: TGCGCCAGCAGCGGGAGTGGGGACGAGCAGTACGTC.

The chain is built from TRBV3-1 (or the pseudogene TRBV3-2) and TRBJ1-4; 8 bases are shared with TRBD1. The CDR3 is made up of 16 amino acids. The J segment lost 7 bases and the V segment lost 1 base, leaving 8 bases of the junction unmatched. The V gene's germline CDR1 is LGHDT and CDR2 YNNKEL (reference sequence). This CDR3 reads CASSQAPGTGAEKLFF. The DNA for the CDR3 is TGTGCCAGCAGCCAAGCCCCCGGGACAGGAGCTGAAAAACTGTTTTTT.

CDR3 nucleotide sequence: TGCGCCAGCAGCGCTCAGGGTGGGTCCTACAATGAGCAGTTCTTC. It specifies CASSAQGGSYNEQFF. The chain joins TRBV5-1 to TRBJ2-1; possibly TRBD1 for D (5 bases). The CDR3 totals 15 residues. V was clipped by 4 bases and J by 1 base, with 12 bases between them. Germline loops: CDR1 SGHRS, CDR2 YFSETQ.